These T cell receptor beta chains were read from a single sample in a study of breast tumors, draining lymph nodes, adjacent tissues. MiXCR was run by TCRdb on the multiplex PCR reads, yielding one entry per CDR3 protein. The table has about 31,000 distinct CDR3 sequences, 63% seen once. The sequenced sample was breast tumor tissue. These receptors originate from a female donor with breast cancer. Some clones in this sample may be carry-over from other donors' samples. CDR3s leave out the opening cysteine and the closing phenylalanine or tryptophan.

length | V | CDR3
10 | TRBV7-9 | ASSLRDYEQY
15 | TRBV20-1 | SAREVGAGHLNTEAF
11 | TRBV7-3 | ASSQDRSEEAF
14 | TRBV2 | ASSWTSGRLNEPQH
13 | TRBV6-1 | ASSEAGRSTDMRY
11 | TRBV20-1 | SAPKPGWDGYT
14 | TRBV27 | ASSYSGRLGANVLT
11 | TRBV20-1 | SAIWTGGGEQY
10 | TRBV20-1 | SPGQGSYEQY
12 | TRBV6-4 | ASRLDRGGSPLH
13 | TRBV13 | ASQAWGQGAYGYT
12 | TRBV5-1 | ASSGGASMDTQY
8 | TRBV20-1 | SAGPPDSA
10 | TRBV2 | ASRIEGGKLF
9 | TRBV7-2 | ASRDNQPQH
10 | TRBV19 | ASSIYRQPQH
12 | TRBV19 | ASSIRAHIDTQY
13 | TRBV2 | ASSWTRAVPYEQY
12 | TRBV12-3/TRBV12-4 | ASSYGGLSYEQY
13 | TRBV3-1 | ASRANRGRDEKLS
12 | TRBV14 | ASSQGPHAYEQY
10 | TRBV18 | ASSSISETQY
13 | TRBV2 | ASRDRTGGLEKLF
13 | TRBV10-3 | AISLGTGRYNEQF
14 | TRBV7-7 | ASSRARDLYTDTQY
15 | TRBV27 | ASSLSAGGEINSPLH
13 | TRBV5-6 | ASSPKGTGDEKLF
17 | TRBV6-6 | ASSPPAGMGQGLRETQY
12 | TRBV11-3 | ASRELRVNEKLF
14 | TRBV4-3 | ASSQAWLAGVNEQF
11 | TRBV2 | ASSGTGGVAQH
13 | TRBV6-1 | ASSQASASKNIQY
12 | TRBV5-4 | ASSFVQGPSPLH
13 | TRBV20-1 | SARQTGLANYGYT
12 | TRBV5-5 | TSSGGLGARGQY
21 | TRBV19 | ASRLAGGLSYNEQFFGPGTQY
12 | TRBV20-1 | SARAYTANYGYT
14 | TRBV10-3 | AISESISGNNQPQH
13 | TRBV20-1 | SARDLSGTGEKLF
12 | TRBV20-1 | SAREGTTNEKLF